These 15 T cell receptor beta chains were all obtained from the same sample, sequenced in a study of post-analysis software for immune sequencing data. Built from TCR beta cDNA, the libraries had unique molecular identifiers in them. TCRdb recomputed calls from the PCR reads with MiXCR, one row per CDR3 protein. The table lists approximately 730,000 distinct CDR3 sequences, roughly 50% of them singletons, with 4.9% in the top ten. Overall study findings and caveats: In patients, about 5 TRBV segments were more frequent than in controls, with TRBV5-6, TRBV5-1 and TRBV20-1 among them.

Antigens of these TCRs are unknown. The sample consisted of blood. All receptors derive from a girl between 5 and 17 years old with multiple sclerosis.

The chain couples TRBV11-3 to TRBJ2-3; D remains ambiguous. This CDR3 has 16 residues. V lost 5 bases to trimming and J lost 0 bases, with 15 bases between them. Germline assignment: CDR1 SGHNT and CDR2 YENEEA. CDR3 amino acids: CASSELRVVSTDTQYF. CDR3 coding DNA: TGTGCCAGCAGCGAGCTCCGGGTTGTTAGCACAGATACGCAGTATTTT.

This sequence joins TRBV7-6 and TRBJ2-3; D is unresolved. Looked up from germline, CDR1 is SGHVS and CDR2 is FNYEAQ. CDR3 length: 16 residues. Trimming cost V 5 bases and J 0 bases, with 15 bases left between them. The CDR3, as DNA: TGTGCCAGCAGCGTATCGGCTGGCGGTAGCACAGATACGCAGTATTTT. This gives the protein CASSVSAGGSTDTQYF.

The rearrangement joins TRBV21-1 to TRBJ1-2; TRBD1 is the table's D call and was not checked against the DNA. TRBV21-1 is given as a pseudogene. The CDR3 covers 17 residues. CDR3 nucleotide sequence: TGTGCCAGCAGCAAAGAAGGTATAGGACACCTTAACTATGGCTACACCTTC. Amino acids: CASSKEGIGHLNYGYTF.

This chain connects TRBV29-1 to TRBJ1-2; no reliable D call. The ends were cut back, 6 bases at V and 5 bases at J, with 13 bases in the middle. The CDR3 is 12 amino acids. The germline gives CDR1 SQVTM, CDR2 ANQGSEA. Here the CDR3 reads CSVQLTEYGYTF. CDR3 coding DNA: TGCAGCGTCCAACTTACAGAGTATGGCTACACCTTC.

This clonotype has just a few counts. This chain connects TRBV29-1 to TRBJ2-1, with D tentatively TRBD1 (6 bases). Germline V gene lookup returns CDR1 SQVTM and CDR2 ANQGSEA. Deletions cut 8 bases from V and 3 bases from J, with 17 bases between. The CDR3 spans 14 residues. The CDR3 DNA sequence: TGCAGCCACACCACCGGACAGATCTACAATGAGCAGTTCTTC. It yields the protein CSHTTGQIYNEQFF.

The V call is TRBV10-2, the J call TRBJ2-7; TRBD1 or TRBD2 may be the D gene (7 bases each). The V gene lost 1 base and the J gene lost 7 bases, with 20 bases spanning the gap. This CDR3 has 16 residues. Looked up from germline, CDR1 is WSHSY and CDR2 is SAAADI. The CDR3 DNA follows: TGCGCCAGCAGTGAGTGGGCTAGCGGAGGGGGCGATGAGCAGTACTTC. Translation gives CASSEWASGGGDEQYF.

The chain uses TRBV29-1 and TRBJ1-1; D is unclear. This CDR3 region has 13 residues. Germline V gives CDR1 SQVTM, CDR2 ANQGSEA. The germline V and J ends were trimmed by 4 bases and 2 bases, with 11 bases remaining between them. This CDR3 is CSVVRGINTEAFF. As DNA, the CDR3 is TGCAGCGTTGTCAGAGGGATTAACACTGAAGCTTTCTTT.

J is TRBJ2-1 and V is TRBV20-1; TRBD2 is a possible D gene (6 bases). Deletions cut 6 bases from V and 3 bases from J, with 9 bases between. CDR1 DFQATT and CDR2 SNEGSKA come from the germline V gene (reference sequence). The CDR3 is 12 amino acids. For the CDR3, the DNA is TGCAGTGCGTGGGACTTCTACAATGAGCAGTTCTTC. Encoded protein: CSAWDFYNEQFF.

Comment on this clonotype: An end of the junction differs from the germline gene, which may be a read error. The CDR3 protein is CGALPEALQETQYF. The CDR3 nucleotides are TGCGGTGCCCTCCCTGAAGCCCTTCAAGAGACCCAGTACTTC. The V call is TRBV20-1, the J call TRBJ2-5; no reliable D call. Germline-derived CDR1 and CDR2 are DFQATT and SNEGSKA (reference sequence). The CDR3 is made up of 14 amino acids.

The J gene is TRBJ2-7, the V gene TRBV6-6; TRBD2 agrees at 11 bases. This CDR3 comprises 16 residues. Germline trimming cut 6 bases from V and 0 bases from J; bases unmatched to any gene: 7. Germline CDR1 is MNHNY and CDR2 is SVGAGI (reference sequence). CDR3 nucleotide sequence: TGTGCCAGCAGCCCAAATAGCGGGAGGGCCTCCTACGAGCAGTACTTC. Translated: CASSPNSGRASYEQYF.

This clonotype came up a few times. This rearrangement joins TRBV5-1 to TRBJ2-7; possible D gene TRBD2, 6 bases. Germline values: CDR1 SGHRS, CDR2 YFSETQ. The CDR3 runs to 14 residues. V lost 4 bases and J 7 bases, leaving 18 bases between the germline ends. The CDR3 protein is CASSRGPGVMEQYF. The CDR3, as DNA: TGCGCCAGCAGCAGGGGCCCGGGAGTGATGGAGCAGTACTTC. The whole variable domain, filled in from reference TRBV5-1 and TRBJ2-7, reads KAGVTQTPRYLIKTRGQQVTLSCSPISGHRSVSWYQQTPGQGLQFLFEYFSETQRNKGNFPGRFSGRQFSNSRSEMNVSTLELGDSALYLCASSRGPGVMEQYFGPGTRLTVT.

This clonotype showed up just a few times. The V call is TRBV6-6, the J call TRBJ2-1; D perhaps matches TRBD2 (6 bases). Germline CDR1 MNHNY, CDR2 SVGAGI (reference sequence). There are 16 residues in the CDR3. Trimming left V 6 bases short and J 4 bases short, with 19 bases between. The CDR3 bases are TGTGCCAGCAGCACCTCCGGGGGACCTCCGTACAATGAGCAGTTCTTC. Translated: CASSTSGGPPYNEQFF.

In this sample, this clonotype turned up a few times. J is TRBJ2-7 and V is TRBV20-1, with D uncertain. Looked up from germline, CDR1 is DFQATT and CDR2 is SNEGSKA (reference sequence). This CDR3 is 12 amino acids long. Between the trimmed V and J ends, which lost 0 bases and 2 bases, there was a span of 5 bases. CDR3 sequence: CSARDVTYEQYF. DNA for the CDR3: TGCAGTGCTAGAGATGTAACCTACGAGCAGTACTTC.

The chain links TRBV4-3 to TRBJ2-3; 8 bases match TRBD2. CDR1 and CDR2 (germline): LGHNA, YSLEER. The CDR3 is made up of 15 amino acids. With V trimmed by 0 bases and J by 3 bases, 2 bases remained unmatched. CDR3: CASSQESGRTDTQYF. Here the CDR3 DNA reads TGCGCCAGCAGCCAAGAAAGCGGGAGAACAGATACGCAGTATTTT.

In its sample, this clonotype was seen a few times. Here the CDR3 DNA reads TGCGCCAGCAGCTGGGCTAGTTACAATGAGCAGTTCTTC. Its translation: CASSWASYNEQFF. The chain links TRBV5-1 to TRBJ2-1; D is undetermined. Trimming stripped 3 bases from V and 4 bases from J, with 8 bases between. The germline gives CDR1 SGHRS, CDR2 YFSETQ. The CDR3 loop spans 13 amino acids.